The 10 T cell receptor beta chains below all came from one sample that was sequenced in a study of blood T cell repertoires in COVID-19. The table came from immunoSEQ multiplex PCR; TCRdb's copy has only in-frame clones and leaves some out. The data contain some 100,000 clones, nearly 90% of them seen just once; the ten biggest clones take up about 6.5%. Material for sequencing was peripheral blood. The receptors were sampled from a woman in her sixties or seventies with acute or convalescent COVID-19.

This clone was recorded once. The chain joins TRBV12-3 or TRBV12-4 to TRBJ1-2; D not certain. Deletions cut 6 bases from V and 1 base from J, with 9 bases between. This CDR3 contains 13 residues. The CDR3 reads CASRPTVNYGYTF. The CDR3 coding sequence is TGTGCCAGCAGGCCTACAGTTAACTATGGCTACACCTTC.

Points on this clone: A junction end diverges from the germline sequence, so it may reflect a read error. The V and J genes are TRBV7-7 and TRBJ2-1; the D gene is possibly TRBD2 (6 bases). The CDR3 length is 15 residues. Germline values: CDR1 SSHAT, CDR2 FNYEAQ (reference sequence). For the CDR3, the DNA is TGTGCTAGCAGCTTATCAAGCGGGCTAGGCAATGAGCAGTTCTTC. This codes for CASSLSSGLGNEQFF.

The rearrangement uses TRBV7-9 and TRBJ2-7, with D maybe TRBD2 (6 bases). The CDR3 extends over 14 amino acids. Germline V gene data show CDR1 as SEHNR and CDR2 as FQNEAQ (reference sequence). V lost 5 bases and J 4 bases, leaving 15 bases between the germline ends. CDR3 nucleotide sequence: TGTGCCAGCAGCACCGGGACTCCTCAGTACGAGCAGTACGTC. This gives the protein CASSTGTPQYEQYV.

This rearrangement joins TRBV29-1 to TRBJ2-1, with 7 bases matching TRBD2. The CDR3 loop spans 14 amino acids. Germline V gene lookup returns CDR1 SQVTM and CDR2 ANQGSEA. The trim removed 6 bases at V and 4 bases at J, leaving 9 bases unmatched. Here the CDR3 reads CSVGRESIYNEQFF. For the CDR3, the DNA is TGCAGCGTAGGGCGGGAGTCAATTTACAATGAGCAGTTCTTC.

This clone was seen only once. The chain couples TRBV27 to TRBJ2-7; D call uncertain. V lost 3 bases and J lost 3, with 9 bases in between. The CDR3 has 13 amino acids. Germline values: CDR1 MNHEY, CDR2 SMNVEV (reference sequence). The DNA for the CDR3 is TGTGCCAGCAGTTTCGGCAGGAACTACGAGCAGTACGTC. Translating it yields CASSFGRNYEQYV.

This clone was observed once. The chain links TRBV4-1 to TRBJ1-2; 7 bases map to TRBD1. The V segment lost 0 bases and the J segment 5 bases; nucleotides outside the gene matches: 9. Looked up from germline, CDR1 is MGHRA and CDR2 is YSYEKL. The CDR3 contains 16 residues. The CDR3 loop is CASSQEGGRTRYGYTF. CDR3 DNA sequence: TGCGCCAGCAGCCAAGAAGGGGGCAGGACGCGGTATGGCTACACCTTC.

CDR3 amino acids: CASSVPVGGEAFF. For the CDR3, the DNA is TGTGCCAGCAGCGTACCGGTAGGGGGTGAAGCTTTCTTT. The rearrangement uses TRBV9 and TRBJ1-1; weak D call: TRBD1 (6 bases). V was clipped by 1 base and J by 7 bases, with 11 bases between them. Germline V gene sequence: CDR1 SGDLS, CDR2 YYNGEE. The CDR3 has 13 residues.

The genes are TRBV28 and TRBJ1-2; D remains unclear. CDR3 length equals 13 residues. CDR1 is MDHEN and CDR2 is SYDVKM in the germline V gene. Trimming removed 4 bases at V and 4 bases at J, with 10 bases between. The CDR3 nucleotides are TGTGCCAGCAGTTACGTGGCAGTCTATGGCTACACCTTC. Translated: CASSYVAVYGYTF.

The gene calls are TRBV28 and TRBJ1-1, with 10 bases lining up with TRBD1. The CDR3 runs to 15 residues. The J segment lost 3 bases and the V segment lost 3 bases, leaving 4 bases of the junction unmatched. Germline values: CDR1 MDHEN, CDR2 SYDVKM. CDR3 nucleotides: TGTGCCAGCAGTTTTTACGGACAGGGGGACACTGAAGCTTTCTTT. Amino acids: CASSFYGQGDTEAFF. Full variable domain (outside the CDR3, taken from reference TRBV28 and TRBJ1-1): DVKVTQSSRYLVKRTGEKVFLECVQDMDHENMFWYRQDPGLGLRLIYFSYDVKMKEKGDIPEGYSVSREKKERFSLILESASTNQTSMYLCASSFYGQGDTEAFFGQGTRLTVV.

The CDR3 region has the DNA TGTGCCAGCAGCCAAGCACTAGCGGGAGGCGAGACCCAGTACTTC. Amino acids: CASSQALAGGETQYF. This chain connects TRBV4-2 to TRBJ2-5; 12 nucleotides match TRBD2. The CDR3 covers 15 residues. The germline gives CDR1 LGHNA, CDR2 YNFKEQ. J gave up 5 bases and V 1 base, and 2 bases lay outside the gene matches.